The rows below give T cell receptor beta chains drawn from one sample of a study of blood T cell repertoires in COVID-19. Some clones are missing from TCRdb's copy, which holds only in-frame ones; the method was immunoSEQ multiplex PCR. This table holds about 90,000 clones, more than 85% found once. Source material: peripheral blood. The receptors were gathered from a human donor with active COVID-19. The donor label of this sample is uncertain. The CDR3 runs from the conserved cysteine through the conserved F or W. A D gene is named only where the DNA matches it firmly. The listing skips clone size in some rows; elsewhere it reads once, few, many or a size class.

. TRBJ1-5 12 TRBV28 . TGTGCCAGCAGTCCACTCGCGGTGCCCCAGCATTTT CASSPLAVPQHF
. TRBJ1-5 18 TRBV7-2 TRBD1 TGTGCCAGCAGCCCCGGGACAGGGATCCTTAGGGGCAATCAGCCCCAGCATTTT CASSPGTGILRGNQPQHF
. TRBJ2-3 15 TRBV27 . TGTGCCAGCTCGAGTGGGGCAATTAGCACAGATACGCAGTATTTT CASSSGAISTDTQYF
. TRBJ1-5 20 TRBV6-4 TRBD1 TGTGCCAGCAGTGACTCGATTCTGTGGGACAGAAATTATAGCAATCAGCCCCAGCATTTT CASSDSILWDRNYSNQPQHF
. TRBJ1-2 13 TRBV28 TRBD1 TGTGCCAGCAGTCTGACAGGGGGCGACGGCTACACCTTC CASSLTGGDGYTF
once TRBJ2-1 17 TRBV7-9 TRBD2 TGTGCCAGCAGCTTAGCATCTGCGGGGGGATCCTACAATGAGCAGTTCTTC CASSLASAGGSYNEQFF
. TRBJ2-1 18 TRBV11-2 TRBD1 TGTGCCAGCAGCTTTCTGTTGACAGGGTCGTCCCCCTCCAATGAGCAGTTCTTC CASSFLLTGSSPSNEQFF
. TRBJ2-7 15 TRBV29-1 TRBD1 TGCAGCGTTGAAGCCCGGGACAGGGGGTTTTACGAGCAGTACTTC CSVEARDRGFYEQYF
once TRBJ2-3 18 TRBV7-2 TRBD2 TGTGCCAGCTCCATGCCAATTACTAGCGGGGGGGTGACAGATACGCAGTATTTT CASSMPITSGGVTDTQYF
. TRBJ1-4 17 TRBV4-1 . TGCGCCAGCAGCCAAGATACGTTCTTGACAGGCGGTGAAAAACTGTTTTTT CASSQDTFLTGGEKLFF
once TRBJ2-7 11 TRBV29-1 . TGCAGCGTTGTCCTAACCTACGAGCAGTACTTC CSVVLTYEQYF
once TRBJ2-6 16 TRBV6-5 TRBD1 TGTGCCAGCAGTTACTTGGGGACAGTTGGGGCCAACGTCCTGACTTTC CASSYLGTVGANVLTF
few TRBJ2-5 14 TRBV5-1 TRBD2 TGCGCCAGCAGGACCGGCGGGGGCCAAGAGACCCAGTACTTC CASRTGGGQETQYF
. TRBJ2-1 14 TRBV27 . TGTGCCAGCAGTTTAACGGTGATGAACAATGAGCAGTTCTTC CASSLTVMNNEQFF
. TRBJ2-7 14 TRBV27 TRBD1 TGTGCCAGCAGTCTTCGGGGACAGCGACGCGAGCAGTACTTC CASSLRGQRREQYF
once TRBJ1-5 15 TRBV19 . TGTGCCACCCTGCATCGGGGTGAAGAGGGTCAGCCCCAGCATTTT CATLHRGEEGQPQHF
. TRBJ2-3 17 TRBV15 TRBD2 TGTGCCACCAGCAGAGACCCTAGCGGGGGGGCCACAGATACGCAGTATTTT CATSRDPSGGATDTQYF
few TRBJ1-4 15 TRBV6-1 TRBD1 TGTGCCAGCAGTGAAAAGACAGGGGGTAATGAAAAACTGTTTTTT CASSEKTGGNEKLFF
. TRBJ1-1 14 TRBV9 TRBD1 TGTGCCAGCAGCGTGGGACAGCCGAACACTGAAGCTTTCTTT CASSVGQPNTEAFF
. TRBJ2-3 13 TRBV12-3/TRBV12-4 . TGTGCCAGCAGTTCTCGGGTGGCAGATACGCAGTATTTT CASSSRVADTQYF
. TRBJ2-5 15 TRBV29-1 TRBD2 TGCAGCGCTGCGGGGACTAGCGGTGCAGGAGAGACCCAGTACTTC CSAAGTSGAGETQYF
. TRBJ1-3 15 TRBV2 . TGTGCCAGCAGTGAAGCAGGAACAGCCGGAAACACCATATATTTT CASSEAGTAGNTIYF
. TRBJ1-5 14 TRBV15 . TGTGCCACCAGCACGGGTTTTTTCAATCAGCCCCAGCATTTT CATSTGFFNQPQHF
. TRBJ1-1 16 TRBV9 . TGTGCCAGCACCAAAACCGTGGGGGCCGGGCGCGCTGAAGCTTTCTTT CASTKTVGAGRAEAFF
. TRBJ2-3 19 TRBV10-3 TRBD2 TGTGCCATCAGTGAGTCGATGGGGCTAGCGGGGGTGAACACAGATACGCAGTATTTT CAISESMGLAGVNTDTQYF
. TRBJ1-1 14 TRBV6-5 . TGTGCCAGCAGTTCCACAGCGGCGAACACTGAAGCTTTCTTT CASSSTAANTEAFF
. TRBJ1-1 14 TRBV4-2 . TGTGCCAGCAGCCAAGCCCCAGGGGACACTGAAGCTTTCTTT CASSQAPGDTEAFF
. TRBJ2-5 15 TRBV27 TRBD1 TGTGCCAGCAGTTTCCTCATGGACAGGGGCAAGACCCAGTACTTC CASSFLMDRGKTQYF
. TRBJ2-7 13 TRBV6-5 TRBD1 TGTGCCAGCCGGGACAGGGCCAACTACGAGCAGTACTTC CASRDRANYEQYF
. TRBJ1-2 14 TRBV28 . TGTGCCAGCAGTTTATCGGGGGGAGACTATGGCTACACCTTC CASSLSGGDYGYTF
. TRBJ1-1 16 TRBV7-2 . TGTGCCAGCAGACAAACCGGGGGGGTCTCGACCCCTGAAGCTTTCTTT CASRQTGGVSTPEAFF
. TRBJ1-3 15 TRBV6-1 . TGTGCCAGCAGTGAGCGGACAGACTCTGGAAACACCATATATTTT CASSERTDSGNTIYF
. TRBJ2-5 18 TRBV23-1 TRBD2 TGCGCCTGCACCTTTCGCGGGACTAGCGGGGGGGCGGGTAAGACCCAGTACTTC CACTFRGTSGGAGKTQYF
. TRBJ2-6 18 TRBV11-2 TRBD1 TGTACCAGCAGCTCCCTGGGACAGGGAAACTCTGGGGCCAACGTCCTGACTTTC CTSSSLGQGNSGANVLTF
. TRBJ2-2 13 TRBV3-1/TRBV3-2 TRBD1 TGTGCCAGCAGCGAACAGGGGGCCGGGGAGCTGTTTTTT CASSEQGAGELFF
few TRBJ2-5 16 TRBV5-4 TRBD2 TGTGCCAGCAGCTTGGTTCCGGGGGGAGGTCTCGAGACCCAGTACTTC CASSLVPGGGLETQYF
. TRBJ2-3 14 TRBV9 . TGTGCCAGCAGCGTTCGAGGGGGGGAGGATACGCAGTATTTT CASSVRGGEDTQYF
. TRBJ2-3 16 TRBV9 TRBD2 TGTGCCAGCAGCGTAGACGGGGGGACCGGCACAGATACGCAGTATTTT CASSVDGGTGTDTQYF
. TRBJ2-1 15 TRBV4-3 TRBD2 TGCGCCAGCAGCCCGACTAGCGGGGTCTACAATGAGCAGTTCTTC CASSPTSGVYNEQFF
. TRBJ1-2 14 TRBV28 . TGTGCCAGCAGTTACAGGAGTTCTAACTATGGCTACACCTTC CASSYRSSNYGYTF
. TRBJ2-3 15 TRBV7-9 TRBD2 TGTGCCAGCAGCTTACGCGGGGGTCTCACAGATACGCAGTATTTT CASSLRGGLTDTQYF